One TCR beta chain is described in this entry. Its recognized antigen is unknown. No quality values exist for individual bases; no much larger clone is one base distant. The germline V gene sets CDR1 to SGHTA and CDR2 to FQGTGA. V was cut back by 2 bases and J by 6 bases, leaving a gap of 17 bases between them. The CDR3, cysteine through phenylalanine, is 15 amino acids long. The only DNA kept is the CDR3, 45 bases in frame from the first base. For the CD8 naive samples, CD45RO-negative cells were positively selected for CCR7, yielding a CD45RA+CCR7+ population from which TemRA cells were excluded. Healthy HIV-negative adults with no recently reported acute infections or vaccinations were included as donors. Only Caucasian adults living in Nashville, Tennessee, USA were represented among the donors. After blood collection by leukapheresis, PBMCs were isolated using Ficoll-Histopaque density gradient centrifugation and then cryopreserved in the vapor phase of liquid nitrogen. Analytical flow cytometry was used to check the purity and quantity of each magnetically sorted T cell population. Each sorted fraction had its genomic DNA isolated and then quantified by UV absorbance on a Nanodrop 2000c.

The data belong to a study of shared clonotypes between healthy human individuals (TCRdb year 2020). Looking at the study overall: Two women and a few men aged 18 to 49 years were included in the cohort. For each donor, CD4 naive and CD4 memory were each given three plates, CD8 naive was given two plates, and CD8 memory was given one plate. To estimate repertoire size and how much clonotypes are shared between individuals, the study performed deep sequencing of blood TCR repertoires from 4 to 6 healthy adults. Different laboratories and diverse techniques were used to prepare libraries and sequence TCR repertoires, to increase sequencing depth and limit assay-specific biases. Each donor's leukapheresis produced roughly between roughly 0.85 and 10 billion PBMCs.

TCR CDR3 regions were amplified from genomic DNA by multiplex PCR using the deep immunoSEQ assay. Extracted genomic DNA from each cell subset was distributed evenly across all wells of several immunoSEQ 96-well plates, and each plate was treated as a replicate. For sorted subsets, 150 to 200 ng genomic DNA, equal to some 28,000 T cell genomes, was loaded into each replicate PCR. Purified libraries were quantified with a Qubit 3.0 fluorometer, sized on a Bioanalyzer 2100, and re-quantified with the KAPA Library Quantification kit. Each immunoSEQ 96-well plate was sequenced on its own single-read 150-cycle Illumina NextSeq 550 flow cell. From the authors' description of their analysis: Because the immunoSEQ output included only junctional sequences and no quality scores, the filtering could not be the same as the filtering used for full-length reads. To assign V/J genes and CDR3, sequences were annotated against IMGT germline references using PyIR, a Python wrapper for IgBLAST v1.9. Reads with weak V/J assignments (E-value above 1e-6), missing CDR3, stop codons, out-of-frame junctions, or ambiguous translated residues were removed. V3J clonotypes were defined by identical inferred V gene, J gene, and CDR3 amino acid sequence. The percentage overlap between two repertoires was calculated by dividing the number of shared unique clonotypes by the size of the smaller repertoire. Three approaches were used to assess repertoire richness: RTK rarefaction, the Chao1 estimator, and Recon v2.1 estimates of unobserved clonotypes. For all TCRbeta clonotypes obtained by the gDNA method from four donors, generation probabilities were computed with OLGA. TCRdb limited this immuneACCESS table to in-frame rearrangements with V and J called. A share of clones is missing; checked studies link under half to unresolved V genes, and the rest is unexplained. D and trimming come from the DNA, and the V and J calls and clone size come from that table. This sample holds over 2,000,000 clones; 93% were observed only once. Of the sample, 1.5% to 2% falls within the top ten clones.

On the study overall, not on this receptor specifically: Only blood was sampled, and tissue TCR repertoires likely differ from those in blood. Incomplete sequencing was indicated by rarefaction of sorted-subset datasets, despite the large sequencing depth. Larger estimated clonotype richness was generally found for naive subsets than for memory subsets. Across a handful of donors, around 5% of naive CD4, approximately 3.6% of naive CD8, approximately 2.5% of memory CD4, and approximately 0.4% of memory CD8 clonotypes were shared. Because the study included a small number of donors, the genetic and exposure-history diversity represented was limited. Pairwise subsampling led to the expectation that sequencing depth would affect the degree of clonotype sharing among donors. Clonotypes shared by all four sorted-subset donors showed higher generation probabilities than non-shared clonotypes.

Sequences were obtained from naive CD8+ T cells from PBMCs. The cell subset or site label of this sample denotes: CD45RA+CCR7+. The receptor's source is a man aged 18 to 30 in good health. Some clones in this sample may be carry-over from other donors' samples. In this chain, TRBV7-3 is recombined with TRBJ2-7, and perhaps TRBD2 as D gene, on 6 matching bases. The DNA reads TGTGCCAGCAGCTTATATCCCGGGGGAGGTGGCGAGCAGTACTTC. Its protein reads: CASSLYPGGGGEQYF.